This T cell receptor (beta chain) was captured in a study of T-cell reconstitution after alpha-beta-depleted transplantation in children. The study's findings and limits: When one year had passed after transplant, most T-cell counts and diversity came from newly produced T cells. Several hundred rapidly expanded clones from non-depleted graft cells reportedly supplied alpha-beta T cells about two months post-transplant. Day-60 TCRbeta diversity that was high in some patients was derived from surviving recipient T cells and thymic progenitors.

The TCRbeta library incorporated unique molecular identifiers. TCRdb processed the PCR reads anew with MiXCR; each CDR3 protein has one entry. The data hold fewer than 700,000 distinct CDR3 sequences, with roughly 13% observed a single time. Germline V gene lookup returns CDR1 SGHRS and CDR2 YFSETQ. Trimming removed 1 base from V and 4 bases from J, with 20 bases in between. The CDR3 contains 18 residues. Only a few counts were recorded for this clonotype. Its antigen remains unidentified. This specimen was PBMCs, mostly from graft donor cells, taken 360 days after TCRalphabeta/CD19-depleted stem cell transplant. The chain joins TRBV5-1 to TRBJ2-2; D may match TRBD1 or TRBD2 (5 bases each). The receptor's source is a male patient younger than 18 who had a stem cell transplant for acute myeloid leukemia, so the T cells may come from the graft donor. The DNA for the CDR3 is TGCGCCAGCAGCTTGAGGGGTACTAGAGTTTGGTCCACCGGGGAGCTGTTTTTT. Encoded protein: CASSLRGTRVWSTGELFF.